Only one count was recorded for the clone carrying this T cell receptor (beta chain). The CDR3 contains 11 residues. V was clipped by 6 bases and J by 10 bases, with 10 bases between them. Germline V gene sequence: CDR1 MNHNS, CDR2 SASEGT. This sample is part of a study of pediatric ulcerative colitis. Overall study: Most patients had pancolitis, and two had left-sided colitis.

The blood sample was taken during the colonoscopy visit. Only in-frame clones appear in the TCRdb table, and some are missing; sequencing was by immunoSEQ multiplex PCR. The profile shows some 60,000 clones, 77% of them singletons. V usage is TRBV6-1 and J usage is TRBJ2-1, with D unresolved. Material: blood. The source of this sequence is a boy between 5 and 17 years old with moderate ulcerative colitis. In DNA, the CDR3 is TGTGCCAGCAGCCCAGGTAGGGAGCAGTTCTTC. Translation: CASSPGREQFF.